One T cell receptor (beta chain) is described in this entry. What this receptor recognizes is not known. The record has no base qualities; no much larger clone is one base away. V and J are trimmed by 0 bases and 0 bases, and the gene matches miss 6 bases of the junction. CDR3 length: 17 amino acids, cysteine to phenylalanine. Only the CDR3 DNA stays, 51 bases, in frame from base 1. For CDR1 and CDR2, the germline V gene lists SGDLS and YYNGEE. The record originates from a study of cytomegalovirus exposure and HLA in healthy donors (dated by TCRdb to 2016 to 2017). With regard to the full study: An earlier analysis of some 600 of the donors reported roughly 300 Gb of sequence data and 90 million to 120 million unique TCR beta sequences obtained from around 170 million T cells. Approximately 300 gigabases of sequencing data and tens of millions of unique TCR sequences were included in an early release covering several hundred HLA-typed donors. Of the approximately 370 genotyped donors, approximately 80% were placed in the genetic ancestry cluster associated with self-reported Caucasian donors. The study aimed to test whether cataloging public T cell receptors could reveal signatures of past pathogen exposure. Using immunosequencing, the study profiled T cell repertoires from roughly 650 subjects and related those repertoires to cytomegalovirus serostatus. In addition to the first cohort of approximately 670 subjects, a separate validation cohort of 120 different subjects was used. The study combined high-throughput TCR immunosequencing, statistical association of individual TCRs with disease status, and machine learning to predict cytomegalovirus infection status. To study patterns of TCR occurrence, a later analysis re-analyzed previously published TCR beta repertoires from more than 550 donors and added high-resolution HLA genotyping. The later analysis used no new phenotypic data to find candidate immune exposures, relying instead on TCR beta sequences and their occurrence across donors. An earlier analysis of fewer than 750 of the donors used high-throughput TCR beta sequencing to judge whether each TCR beta V gene segment behaved as functional or pseudogenic. Donor age, sex, ethnicity and CMV serostatus were compiled alongside the repertoire data. In a later genetic analysis, genome-wide SNP genotypes for about 60% of the 666 donors were used, and that subset was treated as a discovery cohort. Every repertoire in the discovery cohort had been generated on one and the same sequencing platform. HLA typing covered class I and class II loci at four-digit resolution. Typing coverage differed by locus: A, B, C, DRB1 and DQB1 were typed in about 620-630 donors, DQA1 in 522, DPA1 in around 580, and DPB1 in approximately 450. About five DR-DQ haplotypes were treated as single units for association and clustering because of strong linkage in the cohort. Among 350 to 400 genotyped donors of the cohort, an average of roughly 240,000 unique TCR beta nucleotide sequences were sequenced per donor, roughly a sixth of them non-productive.

Library creation used the immunoSEQ multiplex PCR assay. For the multiplex PCR, a mixture combining 60 forward primers for TCR Vbeta segments and 13 reverse primers for TCR Jbeta segments was used. The CDR3 region of rearranged TCR beta genes was amplified from genomic DNA with a multiplex PCR assay. On the Illumina HiSeq System, the amplified TCR beta libraries were sequenced as 87-base-pair reads. From the authors' description of their analysis: Across the 600 to 700 repertoires, a later analysis counted 78 million or so unique TCR beta chains, 8.5 million to 12 million of which were shared by at least two donors. Raw reads were error-corrected and collapsed into unique sequences with a nearest-neighbor algorithm that merged closely related sequences to remove PCR and sequencing errors. To assign V, D and J gene segments, CDR3 sequences were aligned to IMGT reference sequences. For a sequence to be retained, a match of at least six nucleotides was required to both a V gene segment and a J gene segment. A rearrangement was called productive if the CDR3 had no stop codons and remained in frame with V and J, and every other rearrangement was called non-productive. Following IMGT convention, CDR3 was defined as the stretch from the second conserved V-encoded cysteine to the conserved J-encoded phenylalanine. The earlier analysis of about 590 of the donors excluded sequences that lacked an unambiguous match to a single V gene segment. An earlier analysis of fewer than 650 of the donors classified V segments as functional when productive rearrangements were above 56.7% and as segregating when the standard deviation between donors was above 5%. A statistical classification framework was developed to diagnose cytomegalovirus status using the catalog of TCR beta chain sequences. V and J gene assignment, in a later analysis, came from comparing TCR nucleotide sequences with IMGT/GENE-DB human TR gene sequences. A later analysis assigned CDR3 sequences and most-parsimonious VDJ recombination scenarios with the TCRdist pipeline. In a later analysis, each TCR beta chain was defined by its CDR3 amino acid sequence together with its V-gene family, and reads lacking a unique V-gene family were excluded. To address suspected cross-contamination and a sequencing artifact, a later analysis removed 450 to 700 highly shared, low-generation-probability nucleotide sequences. For each public chain, a later analysis derived a clonal expansion index from normalized ranks of inferred template counts within each repertoire. Generation probabilities in a later analysis came from a VDJ recombination model fitted to out-of-frame rearrangements, and those results were checked against IGoR. In a later analysis, TCR-TCR, TCR-HLA and TCR-CMV co-occurrence was scored with hypergeometric tests, and a repertoire-size bias correction was applied to TCR pairs. To estimate false discovery rates, a later analysis permuted the HLA or CMV assignments 20 times. In a later analysis, co-occurring TCRs were grouped using DBSCAN, with TCRdist sequence similarity added in when clustering inside HLA-allele-positive subsets. For co-occurrence clustering, repertoires with fewer than 30,000 or more than 120,000 public chains were excluded, along with a handful of repertoires with anomalous nucleotide sharing. The clones in this table, taken by TCRdb from immuneACCESS, are in-frame only. Not every clone is retained; where verified, under half of the shortfall comes from an unresolved V gene, and the cause of the rest is unknown. V, J and clone size are those of that table, while D and trimming were read from the DNA. This sample is represented by more than 90,000 clones; about three quarters of them were singletons. The biggest ten clones account for roughly 8.3% of the sample.

The cohort consisted of some 670 healthy bone marrow donors. All cohort members were sampled while nominally healthy, although unrecorded immune exposures were likely present. Of the 690 or so cohort members, about 290 had a positive CMV serostatus and about 360 had a negative one, while no CMV serostatus was recorded for the donor. A peripheral blood sample was collected from each donor, and TCR beta sequencing was performed on peripheral blood mononuclear cells. Genomic DNA was extracted from the blood cell samples with the Qiagen DNeasy Blood Extraction Kit. The full study reports these points: Compared with the approximately 700-donor mean, donors in an Asian-associated ancestry cluster had fewer N-insertions in productive TCRs, according to a later genetic analysis. A cluster of highly shared sequence variants was judged likely to be a technical artifact of the sequencing pipeline. In a later analysis, several top co-occurrence clusters were reported to appear linked to parvovirus B19, influenza, CMV and Epstein-Barr virus. The study gave a list of under 200 TCR beta chains associated with cytomegalovirus. The 87-base-pair reads could not distinguish some IMGT-functional V segments, including TRBV6-2 and TRBV6-3, so those segments were excluded. While some public TCRs were present in many individuals, most TCR sequences turned up only very rarely across donors. Assigning TCR associations to individual alleles was difficult when HLA alleles, especially DR and DQ, strongly co-occurred. In an earlier analysis of approximately 590 of the donors, most TCR beta V segments appeared in productive rearrangements about 90% or about 30% of the time, broadly matching IMGT annotations. According to a later analysis, most CMV-associated TCR beta chains appeared to be HLA-restricted, and the HLA associations seemed to be driven largely by CMV exposure. Because counts were too low, seventeen rarely observed V segments, including chromosome 9 orphons, were excluded from the earlier analysis of several hundred of the donors. Because HLA typing was missing for some donors at each locus, association tests included only the typed subset. At a false discovery rate of 0.05, a later analysis linked some 17,000 TCR beta sequences to specific HLA alleles. V-gene and J-gene trimming of TCR beta chains was associated with a missense DCLRE1C variant in a later genetic analysis, and the association was replicated in an independent cohort. CMV serostatus was the only immune exposure information available for the cohort. In a later analysis, HLA-associated TCR beta chains were found to be more clonally expanded and to have lower generation probabilities than equally common non-associated chains. Linkage disequilibrium might explain the correlated functional status among segregating V segments, but an unknown experimental factor could not be ruled out. The authors suggested that the approach could potentially be generalized to other disease states and immunological phenotypes. In a later analysis, the rate of TCR association differed among HLA loci, with DRB1 alleles having the most associated TCRs and HLA-C alleles having the fewest. A further reported finding was that TCR beta sequences accurately predicted the HLA-A and HLA-B alleles for most subjects in the first cohort. In both the original and validation cohorts, the classifier was reported to diagnose cytomegalovirus status with high specificity and sensitivity. The presence/absence analyses assumed that sequencing depth was roughly uniform across donors, and that assumption may not be true. In this cohort, only TCR beta chains were sequenced, and detectable features were limited by the absence of alpha or paired-chain data. In vitro tests confirmed that three of the cytomegalovirus-associated TCR beta chains recognize cytomegalovirus antigens.

The sample consisted of PBMCs. Recombination joined TRBV9 with TRBJ2-3; TRBD2 matches 8 bases in the middle. The sequence came from a human donor in good health. The sequence in DNA is TGTGCCAGCAGCGTAGATCCCCGCGGGGGGAGCACAGATACGCAGTATTTT. Its product reads: CASSVDPRGGSTDTQYF.